Below, 20 T cell receptor beta chains from the same sample are listed, as sequenced in a study of breast tumors, draining lymph nodes, adjacent tissues. TCRdb called the multiplex PCR reads again in MiXCR, with one record for every CDR3 protein. The table lists more than 100,000 distinct CDR3 sequences, under 25% of them singletons. Breast cancer patients provided tissue from their axillary draining lymph nodes. Sequencing was performed on axillary lymph node tissue. The receptors were sampled from a female donor with breast cancer. Some clones in this sample may be carry-over from other donors' samples.

Notes on this clonotype: A read error may explain this, as a much larger clone is one base away. This rearrangement joins TRBV11-2 to TRBJ2-1; 7 bases line up with TRBD2. Germline CDR1 reads SGHAT; CDR2 reads FQNNGV. The CDR3 covers 15 residues. CDR3 sequence reads: CASSLIRTRHNGQFF. The CDR3 DNA is TGTGCCAGCAGCTTAATCAGGACTAGACACAATGGGCAGTTCTTC. Using reference TRBV11-2 and TRBJ2-1 for the parts outside the CDR3, the full variable domain is EAGVAQSPRYKIIEKRQSVAFWCNPISGHATLYWYQQILGQGPKLLIQFQNNGVVDDSQLPKDRFSAERLKGVDSTLKIQPAKLEDSAVYLCASSLIRTRHNGQFFGPGTRLTVL.

There are many counts of this clonotype. The V and J genes are TRBV12-3 or TRBV12-4 and TRBJ1-2; D is unclear. CDR3 size: 12 residues. V shed 5 bases and J shed 3 bases, with 7 bases lying between them. In nucleotides, the CDR3 is TGTGCCAGCAGTCCAAGCTACTATGGCTACACCTTC. It codes for CASSPSYYGYTF.

In the case of this clonotype: A much larger clonotype is one base distant, so this may be a read error. The rearrangement joins TRBV6-5 to TRBJ2-3; weak D call: TRBD2 (6 bases). The V end lost 4 bases, the J end lost 4 bases, and 12 bases lay between the germline ends. The CDR3 sequence is 14 residues long. In germline, CDR1 is MNHEY, CDR2 SVGAGI. CDR3: CASSLTSRADTQYF. CDR3 nucleotides: TGTGCCAGCAGTTTGACTAGTCGCGCAGATACGCAGTATTTT.

As concerns this clonotype: A read error is possible here, since a much larger clone lies one base away. V gene TRBV29-1 combines with J gene TRBJ2-1; TRBD2 agrees at 10 bases. CDR3 length: 17 residues. Germline V gene sequence: CDR1 SQVTM, CDR2 ANQGSEA. CDR3 nucleotide sequence: TGCAGCGCTGAAGATCTGTCTAGCGGGAGCGGGTACAATGAGCAGTTCTTC. It codes for CSAEDLSSGSGYNEQFF.

This clonotype occurred a few times. V usage is TRBV19 and J usage is TRBJ1-5, with 9 bases aligning to TRBD1. CDR3 length: 14 amino acids. The germline V gene has CDR1 LNHDA and CDR2 SQIVND (reference sequence). Trimming took 7 bases from V and 3 from J; bases not matched to a gene: 4. CDR3 DNA: TGTGCCAGTAAAGGACAGGGGCCCAATCAGCCCCAGCATTTT. Residues: CASKGQGPNQPQHF.

The table lists this clonotype with many counts. The rearrangement links TRBV7-2 to TRBJ2-7; no clear D gene. Trimming took off 3 bases at V and 2 bases at J, with 5 bases between the two ends. Germline loops: CDR1 SGHTA, CDR2 FQGNSA. The CDR3 extends over 12 amino acids. CDR3 loop: CASSFTPYEQYF. CDR3 nucleotides: TGTGCCAGCAGCTTTACCCCCTACGAGCAGTACTTC.

The table lists this clonotype with many counts. The chain recombines TRBV20-1 with TRBJ2-1; D remains ambiguous. CDR3 length: 11 residues. Germline CDR1 and CDR2: DFQATT and SNEGSKA (reference sequence). The V and J ends lost 5 bases and 9 bases respectively, with 11 bases between them. The CDR3 DNA reads as TGCAGTGCTGTCGCGCAGGTTGAGCAGTTCTTC. It specifies CSAVAQVEQFF.

The sample holds a few counts of this clonotype. Possible read error: a much larger clone is one base away. The genes are TRBV7-6 and TRBJ2-3, with D tentatively TRBD1 (5 bases). The germline V gene encodes CDR1 SGHVS and CDR2 FNYEAQ. The CDR3 extends over 16 amino acids. Trimming cost V 2 bases and J 0 bases, with 12 bases left between them. The CDR3, as DNA: TGTGCCAGCAGCTTACGACAGAGCACTAGCACAGATACGCAGTATTTT. It codes for CASSLRQSTSTDTQYF.

This chain uses TRBV18 with TRBJ1-4, with TRBD1 as a possible D gene (6 bases). CDR1 and CDR2 from the germline V gene are KGHSH and LQKENI. Trimming shortened V by 4 bases and J by 5 bases, and 20 bases separated the two germline ends. The CDR3 covers 17 residues. The CDR3 nucleotides are TGTGCCAGCTCACGCAACCCCACAGGGACCGGGAATGAAAAACTGTTTTTT. Its protein is CASSRNPTGTGNEKLFF. Complete variable domain (other parts from reference TRBV18 and TRBJ1-4): NAGVMQNPRHLVRRRGQEARLRCSPMKGHSHVYWYRQLPEEGLKFMVYLQKENIIDESGMPKERFSAEFPKEGPSILRIQQVVRGDSAAYFCASSRNPTGTGNEKLFFGSGTQLSVL.

This clonotype was detected many times. The chain uses TRBV20-1 and TRBJ2-3; TRBD1 agrees at 10 bases. Germline V CDR1 and CDR2: DFQATT, SNEGSKA (reference sequence). The CDR3 extends over 15 amino acids. Trimming removed 0 bases from V and 6 bases from J; junction bases left unmatched: 6. CDR3 sequence (DNA): TGCAGTGCTAGAGATCGGGACAGGGGTTCCGATACGCAGTATTTT. Amino acid sequence: CSARDRDRGSDTQYF.

This clonotype was seen only a few times. CDR3 in amino acids: CASSSPSKGSAPGTGELFF. CDR3 nucleotides: TGTGCCAGCAGCTCCCCTTCTAAGGGAAGCGCCCCTGGCACCGGGGAGCTGTTTTTT. The chain joins TRBV7-9 to TRBJ2-2, with no clear D. The V gene lost 4 bases and the J gene lost 4 bases, with 25 bases spanning the gap. In germline, CDR1 is SEHNR, CDR2 FQNEAQ (reference sequence). This CDR3 comprises 19 residues.

This sequence joins TRBV12-3 or TRBV12-4 and TRBJ1-2; no reliable D call. V was cut by 3 bases and J by 12 bases, with 20 bases left in between. The CDR3 runs 14 residues. This CDR3 is CASSFFVPLGGHTF. DNA for the CDR3: TGTGCCAGCAGTTTTTTCGTGCCTCTAGGCGGCCACACCTTC.

This clonotype turned up a few times. CDR3 in amino acids: CASSPFQGSYEQYF. The CDR3, as DNA: TGTGCCAGCAGCCCCTTCCAGGGTTCCTACGAGCAGTACTTC. The chain couples TRBV28 to TRBJ2-7, with D perhaps matching TRBD1 (5 bases). V was pared by 6 bases and J by 1 base, with 13 bases between. The CDR3 runs to 14 residues. Germline CDR1 reads MDHEN; CDR2 reads SYDVKM.

On this clonotype: This may stem from a read error, because a much larger clone lies one nucleotide away. The chain is built from TRBV30 and TRBJ1-4; 9 bases map to TRBD1. Germline CDR1 GTSNPN, CDR2 SVGIG (reference sequence). The CDR3 contains 12 residues. The CDR3 DNA reads as TGTGCCTATGACAGGGGGGACGAAAAACTGCTTTTT. Its translation is CAYDRGDEKLLF.

This clonotype was counted many times. The CDR3 sequence is CSATLLASEQYF. CDR3 nucleotides: TGCAGTGCTACTCTACTAGCGAGCGAGCAGTACTTC. The chain recombines TRBV20-1 with TRBJ2-7, with TRBD2 identical over 7 bases. Germline CDR1 DFQATT, CDR2 SNEGSKA (reference sequence). V lost 4 bases to trimming and J lost 6 bases; unmatched junction nucleotides: 6. The CDR3 spans 12 residues.

This clonotype occurred many times. The chain couples TRBV9 to TRBJ2-1; TRBD1 is a possible D gene (6 bases). Germline lookup yields CDR1 SGDLS and CDR2 YYNGEE. V was cut by 4 bases and J by 0 bases, with 14 bases left in between. This CDR3 region has 16 residues. The CDR3 region has the DNA TGTGCCAGCAGCTCCACAGGGAGACTCTCCTACAATGAGCAGTTCTTC. It encodes CASSSTGRLSYNEQFF.

This clonotype showed up many times. This chain connects TRBV10-3 to TRBJ1-2; 7 nucleotides align to TRBD1. This CDR3 spans 14 amino acids. The V segment lost 1 base and the J segment 5 bases; nucleotides outside the gene matches: 4. Germline assignment: CDR1 ENHRY and CDR2 SYGVKD. The CDR3 DNA reads TGTGCCATCAGTGAGTTCGGGACAGCTTATGGCTACACCTTC. Translating it yields CAISEFGTAYGYTF.

Many counts were recorded for this clonotype. The chain employs TRBV5-5 and TRBJ2-2; D is perhaps TRBD2 (6 bases). CDR3 length: 15 amino acids. Trimming removed 2 bases from V and 4 bases from J, with 12 bases in between. In germline, CDR1 is SGHKS, CDR2 YYEKEE (reference sequence). Here the CDR3 DNA reads TGTGCCAGCAGCTTCGTAGCGGCAATCACCGGGGAGCTGTTTTTT. Translation gives CASSFVAAITGELFF.

This clonotype was seen ten or more times. The chain carries TRBV5-1 and TRBJ2-1; 9 nucleotides line up with TRBD2. Looked up from germline, CDR1 is SGHRS and CDR2 is YFSETQ. Trimming took 4 bases from V and 5 from J; bases not matched to a gene: 10. The CDR3 has 16 amino acids. Here the CDR3 DNA reads TGCGCCAGCAGCAGAGGGACTAGCAATACAAACAATGAGCAGTTCTTC. Encoded protein: CASSRGTSNTNNEQFF.

The J gene is TRBJ1-3, the V gene TRBV28; a weak D match, TRBD1 (6 bases). The V end was cut by 1 base, the J end by 3 bases, with 19 bases between. This CDR3 is 18 amino acids long. Germline values: CDR1 MDHEN, CDR2 SYDVKM. DNA for the CDR3: TGTGCCAGCAGTTTATCAGGTTCTGGGGGCTGGATTGGAAACACCATATATTTT. This encodes CASSLSGSGGWIGNTIYF.